This is a list of T cell receptor beta chains from one sample in a study of T cells after yellow fever vaccination. TCRdb independently ran MiXCR on the 5' RACE reads; one entry per CDR3 protein. The table lists some 220,000 distinct CDR3 sequences, approximately 3% of them singletons. This specimen consisted of CD4+ T cells sorted from PBMCs, obtained 10 days after the yellow fever booster vaccination. These receptors originate from a man in his late teens or twenties who received the YFV17D yellow fever vaccine. The CDR3 runs from the conserved cysteine through the conserved F or W. The order of the fields is clone size, J gene, V gene, D gene, CDR3 DNA, CDR3 protein. A D gene is named only where the DNA matches it firmly. Some rows have no size entry. The others give once, few or many, or a class for an expanded clone.

- | TRBJ1-2 | TRBV19 | TRBD1 | TGTGCCAGTAGCTACAGGGGAAGGGAAGGCTACACCTTC | CASSYRGREGYTF
- | TRBJ1-1 | TRBV4-1 | - | TGCGCCAGCAGCCAAGATCTACGGGGGACTGAAGCTTTCTTT | CASSQDLRGTEAFF
many | TRBJ2-2 | TRBV24-1 | TRBD1 | TGTGCCACCAGTGATTTGCGCAGGGGGATCGGGGAGCTGTTTTTT | CATSDLRRGIGELFF
many | TRBJ1-1 | TRBV28 | - | TGTGCCTCTTCCGTCGGGGGGGGAATGAGGACTGAAGCTTTCTTT | CASSVGGGMRTEAFF
- | TRBJ1-5 | TRBV19 | - | TGTGCCAGTAGTCCCCAGGGGTCCCGCAATCAGCCCCAGCATTTT | CASSPQGSRNQPQHF
many | TRBJ2-5 | TRBV7-9 | TRBD2 | TGTGCCAGCACCCTAGCGGGGATTCAGACCCAGTACTTC | CASTLAGIQTQYF
many | TRBJ2-5 | TRBV7-2 | - | TGTGCCAGCAGCCCCGACTGGCACCAAGAGACCCAGTACTTC | CASSPDWHQETQYF
few | TRBJ1-2 | TRBV6-5 | - | TGTGCCAGCAGTAGAGCAGAGGGCTATGGCTACACCTTC | CASSRAEGYGYTF
few | TRBJ2-3 | TRBV29-1 | - | TGCAGCGTTGGGGTGGCGGCAGGAGATACGCAGTATTTT | CSVGVAAGDTQYF
few | TRBJ1-5 | TRBV29-1 | - | TGCAGCGCCGGGGGCGCGGGCAATCAGCCCCAGCATTTT | CSAGGAGNQPQHF
few | TRBJ1-3 | TRBV20-1 | TRBD1 | TGCAGTGCCCCCGTAGGACAGGGCGTCTCTGGAAACACCATATATTTT | CSAPVGQGVSGNTIYF
many | TRBJ2-5 | TRBV7-2 | - | TGTGCCAGCAATAAAGGGGGGGGCCGACAAGAGACCCAGTACTTC | CASNKGGGRQETQYF
many | TRBJ2-5 | TRBV7-3 | - | TGTGCCAGCAGCTTTTTTATTCAGGGTGTTAGTGAGACCCAGTACTTC | CASSFFIQGVSETQYF
many | TRBJ2-7 | TRBV7-9 | - | TGTGCCAGCAGCCGACGGGATGCCTACGAGCAGTACTTC | CASSRRDAYEQYF
few | TRBJ2-5 | TRBV20-1 | - | TGCAGCTTGCCCGTACCCGGGACGGGAGAGACCCAGTACTTC | CSLPVPGTGETQYF
many | TRBJ2-5 | TRBV9 | - | TGTGCCAGCAGCATTAGCCAAGGGCTACAAGAGACCCAGTACTTC | CASSISQGLQETQYF
many | TRBJ1-5 | TRBV2 | - | TGTGCCAGCAGTGAACCCCGGGGGCCTCAGCCCCAGCATTTT | CASSEPRGPQPQHF
few | TRBJ2-7 | TRBV29-1 | - | TGCAGCGTTGAAGACCCAGGTTACTACGAGCAGTACTTC | CSVEDPGYYEQYF
- | TRBJ1-5 | TRBV5-1 | - | TGCGCCAGCAGCCCGACGTCGGGTAATCAGCCCCAGCATTTT | CASSPTSGNQPQHF
many | TRBJ1-2 | TRBV10-3 | - | TGTGCCATCAGTGAGCCCCCCGGGACCCAGCCGAGGGGCTACACCTTC | CAISEPPGTQPRGYTF
many | TRBJ2-1 | TRBV3-1 | - | TGTGCCAGCAGCCTTGGCTCAGGCGGCTCCTACAATGAGCAGTTCTTC | CASSLGSGGSYNEQFF
- | TRBJ1-2 | TRBV7-9 | TRBD1 | TGTGCCAGCAGCTTGGCCCCGGGACAGGGACACGGCTACACCTTC | CASSLAPGQGHGYTF
- | TRBJ2-3 | TRBV7-9 | - | TGTGCCAGCAGCTTATTTTGGGGTAGCACAGATACGCAGTATTTT | CASSLFWGSTDTQYF
- | TRBJ1-1 | TRBV20-1 | - | TGCAGTGCTAGGAGAGAAGGGGGTGGCACTGAAGCTTTCTTT | CSARREGGGTEAFF
few | TRBJ1-5 | TRBV12-3/TRBV12-4 | TRBD1 | TGTGCCAGCAGTCGGGACAGGGAGCCGGGGAGCAATCAGCCCCAGCATTTT | CASSRDREPGSNQPQHF
few | TRBJ2-7 | TRBV5-1 | - | TGCGCCAGCAGCCTAGGACAGAGACCCTACGAGCAGTACTTC | CASSLGQRPYEQYF
- | TRBJ2-2 | TRBV25-1 | - | TGTGCCAGCAGTGAATTGGACGGGGAGCTGTTTTTT | CASSELDGELFF
many | TRBJ2-7 | TRBV6-1 | - | TGTGCCACCCTTGGGGCCCTATCTTCCTACGAGCAGTACTTC | CATLGALSSYEQYF
many | TRBJ2-2 | TRBV7-2 | - | TGTGCCAGCAGCAGTTCGTATGGGGGGACCGGGGAGCTGTTTTTT | CASSSSYGGTGELFF
- | TRBJ1-1 | TRBV28 | - | TGTGCCAGCAGTTTAGGACAGCCGCTTCGAGCTTTCTTT | CASSLGQPLRAFF
many | TRBJ1-1 | TRBV11-2 | - | TGTGCCAGCAGCTTAGGGCCCAGCGAGCTAAGATCTGAAGCTTTCTTT | CASSLGPSELRSEAFF
few | TRBJ2-5 | TRBV5-6 | TRBD2 | TGTGCCAGCAGCCGTAGCGGGGTACAAGAGACCCAGTACTTC | CASSRSGVQETQYF
few | TRBJ2-2 | TRBV7-2 | TRBD1 | TGTGCCAGCAGCGTGGGACAGAGATACACCGGGGAGCTGTTTTTT | CASSVGQRYTGELFF
many | TRBJ2-3 | TRBV6-2/TRBV6-3 | TRBD2 | TGTGCCAGCAGTGGGGACTATTTGGATACGCAGTATTTT | CASSGDYLDTQYF
many | TRBJ1-4 | TRBV6-6 | TRBD1 | TGTGCCAGCACTCCCCGAGCGGGGACAGGCAATGAAAAACTGTTTTTT | CASTPRAGTGNEKLFF
many | TRBJ2-1 | TRBV11-2 | - | TGTGCCAGCAGCCCTGACGTGTACAATGAGCAGTTCTTC | CASSPDVYNEQFF
many | TRBJ2-7 | TRBV6-2/TRBV6-3 | - | TGTGCCAGCGGTCCTGTGGGGACCTCCTACGAGCAGTACTTC | CASGPVGTSYEQYF
many | TRBJ2-5 | TRBV6-5 | TRBD2 | TGTGCCAGCAGTCAGATAGCGGGAAAAAAGACCCAGTACTTC | CASSQIAGKKTQYF
few | TRBJ2-3 | TRBV11-2 | - | TGTGCCAGCAGCTTAGTGGGGGGCCGCGCAGATACGCAGTATTTT | CASSLVGGRADTQYF
few | TRBJ2-5 | TRBV5-1 | TRBD2 | TGCGCCAGCAGCAGCGGGGGTCACCAAGAGACCCAGTACTTC | CASSSGGHQETQYF
many | TRBJ2-7 | TRBV4-3 | - | TGCGCCAGCAGCCAAGAGTCCGGACTATCGGACGAGCAGTACTTC | CASSQESGLSDEQYF
- | TRBJ1-5 | TRBV7-2 | - | TGTGCCAGCAGCTTAGTGGCCGCCAGTGGGAATCAGCCCCAGCATTTT | CASSLVAASGNQPQHF
few | TRBJ1-6 | TRBV7-2 | - | TGTGCCAGCAGCTTTAGACCGAGTTCACCCCTCCACTTT | CASSFRPSSPLHF
few | TRBJ2-7 | TRBV1 | - | TGCACCAGCCGCACATTGAGCTTTCTGGGGCAGTACTTC | CTSRTLSFLGQYF
many | TRBJ2-2 | TRBV7-3 | - | TGTGCCAGCAGCATCGGACACACGGGGGAGCTGTTTTTT | CASSIGHTGELFF
few | TRBJ2-1 | TRBV6-5 | TRBD2 | TGTGCCAGCACCCCCGGGGGGGGGTTGATCAATGAGCAGTTCTTC | CASTPGGGLINEQFF
many | TRBJ2-1 | TRBV12-3/TRBV12-4 | TRBD1 | TGTGCCAGCAGTCCTACAGGGGTCAATGAGCAGTTCTTC | CASSPTGVNEQFF
many | TRBJ2-1 | TRBV4-3 | TRBD2 | TGCGCCAGCAGCCAACCTAGCGGGGGGGTAAATGAGCAGTTCTTC | CASSQPSGGVNEQFF
many | TRBJ1-1 | TRBV29-1 | TRBD1 | TGCAGCGCCAACAGGGGTCGGACTGAAGCTTTCTTT | CSANRGRTEAFF
many | TRBJ2-1 | TRBV20-1 | - | TGCAGTGCTAGTATCATCGATGAGCAGTTCTTC | CSASIIDEQFF
- | TRBJ2-5 | TRBV13 | - | TGTGCCAGCAGCTCAAGGGTAGGGAGCCAAGAGACCCAGTACTTC | CASSSRVGSQETQYF
few | TRBJ1-4 | TRBV5-4 | - | TGTGCCAGCAGTGAGGGTGCAACTAATGAAAAACTGTTTTTT | CASSEGATNEKLFF
many | TRBJ1-5 | TRBV12-3/TRBV12-4 | TRBD1 | TGTGCCAGCAGGCGGGGACAGATTAACAATCAGCCCCAGCATTTT | CASRRGQINNQPQHF